A single sample gave rise to the 30 T cell receptor beta chains below, sequenced in a study of technical replicates of blood from a few donors. Assay: immunoSEQ multiplex PCR; the TCRdb copy retains only in-frame clones and omits some. The sample lists tens of thousands of clones, around four fifths seen once, with 3.5% to 4% in the top ten. Specimen: PBMCs. The receptors derive from a human donor in good health. Some clones in this sample may be carry-over from other donors' samples.

V gene TRBV5-5 combines with J gene TRBJ1-5, with D maybe TRBD1 (6 bases). The V end was cut by 4 bases, the J end by 3 bases, with 8 bases between. There are 13 residues in the CDR3. Germline V gene data show CDR1 as SGHKS and CDR2 as YYEKEE (reference sequence). The CDR3, as DNA: TGTGCCAGCAGCCGGGACATCAATCAGCCCCAGCATTTT. It is translated as CASSRDINQPQHF.

This clone was detected once. Germline and junction disagree at one end, which may indicate a read error. The chain combines TRBV6-1 with TRBJ1-1; D may be TRBD1 (6 bases). The CDR3 is 13 amino acids. In germline, CDR1 is MNHNS, CDR2 SASEGT. The CDR3 reads CASSERERQALNF. The CDR3 coding sequence is TGTGCCAGCAGTGAAAGAGAGAGACAGGCTTTGAACTTT.

The chain combines TRBV6-1 with TRBJ1-5; no firm D call. Germline lookup yields CDR1 MNHNS and CDR2 SASEGT. The CDR3 loop spans 15 amino acids. The germline V and J ends were trimmed by 2 bases and 0 bases, with 8 bases remaining between them. The CDR3 DNA reads as TGTGCCAGCAGTGAATTTATCCTTAGCAATCAGCCCCAGCATTTT. Translation: CASSEFILSNQPQHF.

V and J are TRBV4-2 and TRBJ2-2; the D is unclear. Trimming pared 4 bases from V and 5 bases from J, leaving 5 bases between. CDR3 length equals 12 residues. The germline V gene encodes CDR1 LGHNA and CDR2 YNFKEQ. The CDR3 loop is CASSPYTGELFF. The CDR3 region has the DNA TGTGCCAGCAGCCCTTATACCGGGGAGCTGTTTTTT.

CDR3 region: CASSYSGQRNQPQHF. DNA for the CDR3: TGTGCCAGCAGTTACTCCGGACAGCGAAATCAGCCCCAGCATTTT. The rearrangement joins TRBV6-5 to TRBJ1-5; D perhaps matches TRBD1 (6 bases). In germline, CDR1 is MNHEY, CDR2 SVGAGI. Between the trimmed V and J ends, which lost 0 bases and 4 bases, there was a span of 10 bases. The CDR3 extends over 15 amino acids.

CDR3 residues: CAYPGTGGPLGYGYTF. The CDR3 bases are TGTGCCTACCCCGGGACAGGGGGCCCTCTGGGCTATGGCTACACCTTC. The V and J genes are TRBV30 and TRBJ1-2; 12 bases are a match to TRBD1. CDR3 size: 16 residues. V was clipped by 7 bases and J by 4 bases; unmatched bases: 13. Germline CDR1 GTSNPN, CDR2 SVGIG (reference sequence).

The chain joins TRBV4-3 to TRBJ2-1; a possible D gene is TRBD2 (6 bases). The CDR3 is made up of 16 amino acids. Germline V gene sequence: CDR1 LGHNA, CDR2 YSLEER. V lost 1 base, J lost 1 base, and 11 bases lay in between. The CDR3 region has the DNA TGCGCCAGCAGCCAAGGAGGCCTAGCGTCCTACAATGAGCAGTTCTTC. It encodes CASSQGGLASYNEQFF.

The chain employs TRBV5-1 and TRBJ2-3; 9 nucleotides match TRBD2. The length of the CDR3 is 15 residues. J lost 4 bases, V lost 5 bases, and 8 bases had no gene match. Germline CDR1 and CDR2: SGHRS and YFSETQ. The DNA for the CDR3 is TGCGCCAGCAGTGGTAGCGGGAGACCTGCAGATACGCAGTATTTT. Its translation is CASSGSGRPADTQYF. Using reference TRBV5-1 and TRBJ2-3 for the parts outside the CDR3, the full variable domain is KAGVTQTPRYLIKTRGQQVTLSCSPISGHRSVSWYQQTPGQGLQFLFEYFSETQRNKGNFPGRFSGRQFSNSRSEMNVSTLELGDSALYLCASSGSGRPADTQYFGPGTRLTVL.

CDR3 loop: CASSSGQAGGYTF. In DNA, the CDR3 is TGTGCCAGCAGCTCGGGACAGGCTGGTGGCTACACCTTC. The chain combines TRBV2 with TRBJ1-2, with 8 bases matching TRBD1. Unmatched junction bases numbered 7, after V lost 6 bases and J lost 7 bases. Per the germline V gene, CDR1 is SNHLY and CDR2 is FYNNEI. The CDR3 loop spans 13 amino acids.

The CDR3 DNA reads as TGCGCCAGCAGTCCCCGTTTGCGCGGTTATGGCTACACCTTC. This sequence encodes CASSPRLRGYGYTF. V usage is TRBV4-1 and J usage is TRBJ1-2; D gene ambiguous. CDR1 is MGHRA, CDR2 YSYEKL, per germline. V lost 6 bases and J 5 bases, leaving 16 bases between the germline ends. The CDR3 loop spans 14 amino acids.

This rearrangement joins TRBV7-7 to TRBJ2-1, with D tentatively TRBD2 (6 bases). The CDR3 is made up of 16 amino acids. Germline loops: CDR1 SSHAT, CDR2 FNYEAQ (reference sequence). Trimming took 5 bases from V and 0 from J, leaving 14 bases between them. CDR3 nucleotides: TGTGCCAGCAGCCCAGATGCGGGACGCTCCTACAATGAGCAGTTCTTC. Its translation: CASSPDAGRSYNEQFF.

The chain is built from TRBV2 and TRBJ2-7; D ambiguous. The germline CDR1 and CDR2 sequences are SNHLY and FYNNEI. With 5 bases removed from V and 2 bases from J, the gap between germline ends came to 7 bases. CDR3 length: 12 amino acids. In nucleotides, the CDR3 is TGTGCCAGCAGTCACGGTGCCTACGAGCAGTACTTC. Translation: CASSHGAYEQYF.

A word on this clone: This may arise from a read error, as a much more abundant clone is one base away. The same CDR3 arises from other DNA sequences in this sample as well. V and J are TRBV5-1 and TRBJ2-1; 9 bases fit TRBD2. CDR1 and CDR2 from the germline V gene are SGHRS and YFSETQ. The ends lost 3 bases at V and 4 bases at J; junction bases unmatched: 2. The CDR3 sequence is 14 residues long. CDR3 DNA: TGCGCCAGCAGCTCGAGCGGGGGGTACAATGAGCAGTTCTTC. This gives the protein CASSSSGGYNEQFF.

The gene calls are TRBV5-4 and TRBJ2-3; 9 nucleotides line up with TRBD2. The CDR3 totals 15 residues. J lost 6 bases, V lost 4 bases, and 9 bases had no gene match. Per germline, CDR1 SGHNT and CDR2 YYREEE (reference sequence). The DNA of the CDR3 is TGTGCCAGCAGCCCCGCGGGAGGGGCGGCCGATACGCAGTATTTT. Translated: CASSPAGGAADTQYF. Based on the CDR3 plus reference TRBV5-4 and TRBJ2-3, the full variable domain is ETGVTQSPTHLIKTRGQQVTLRCSSQSGHNTVSWYQQALGQGPQFIFQYYREEENGRGNFPPRFSGLQFPNYSSELNVNALELDDSALYLCASSPAGGAADTQYFGPGTRLTVL.

The chain links TRBV6-5 to TRBJ2-7; weak D call: TRBD2 (5 bases). V was cut by 5 bases and J by 3 bases, with 14 bases left in between. The CDR3 has 14 amino acids. Germline values: CDR1 MNHEY, CDR2 SVGAGI. DNA for the CDR3: TGTGCCAGCAGTAGAAGGACTGGAGGCTACGAGCAGTACTTC. It is translated as CASSRRTGGYEQYF.

The chain has TRBV6-1 and TRBJ2-7, with D perhaps matching TRBD2 (5 bases). Germline V gene lookup returns CDR1 MNHNS and CDR2 SASEGT. This CDR3 region has 15 residues. V lost 2 bases to trimming and J lost 5 bases, with 16 bases between them. The CDR3 region has the DNA TGTGCCAGCAGTGAATGGAGGTTTGGCGTCCACGAGCAGTACTTC. Its translation is CASSEWRFGVHEQYF.

This clone showed up just a few times. The chain uses TRBV13 and TRBJ1-1; D gene ambiguous. V lost 1 base to trimming and J lost 2 bases, with 14 bases between them. Germline V gene data show CDR1 as PRHDT and CDR2 as FYEKMQ (reference sequence). The CDR3 consists of 16 residues. The CDR3 DNA is TGTGCCAGCAGCTTAGTGTGGGAGCAAAGTAACACTGAAGCTTTCTTT. Its translation is CASSLVWEQSNTEAFF.

V is TRBV10-2 and J is TRBJ2-3, with TRBD1 matching over 8 bases. The germline V gene encodes CDR1 WSHSY and CDR2 SAAADI. J was trimmed by 2 bases and V by 2 bases; bases with no gene match: 3. The CDR3 is 15 residues long. CDR3 sequence (DNA): TGCGCCAGCAGTGAGCGCAGGGGGCTCACAGATACGCAGTATTTT. The encoded protein is CASSERRGLTDTQYF.

This clone was found once. CDR3 sequence reads: CASSDAAGSNSPLHF. The CDR3 DNA follows: TGTGCCAGCAGTGATGCGGCAGGGTCCAATTCACCCCTCCACTTT. The rearrangement uses TRBV2 and TRBJ1-6, with D maybe TRBD1 (5 bases). The V gene's germline CDR1 is SNHLY and CDR2 FYNNEI. The CDR3 loop spans 15 amino acids. The V gene lost 3 bases and the J gene lost 7 bases, with 13 bases spanning the gap.

This clone came up a few times. The rearrangement links TRBV7-3 to TRBJ1-5; TRBD1 is a possible D gene (5 bases). From germline, CDR1 is SGHTA and CDR2 FQGTGA. The CDR3 is 16 residues long. V lost 5 bases, J lost 9 bases, and 23 bases lay in between. The CDR3 region is CASSRTTGRGITPQHF. The CDR3 nucleotides are TGTGCCAGCAGCCGAACGACGGGGAGGGGCATCACGCCCCAGCATTTT. The full variable domain, its missing parts supplied by reference TRBV7-3 and TRBJ1-5, is GAGVSQTPSNKVTEKGKYVELRCDPISGHTALYWYRQSLGQGPEFLIYFQGTGAADDSGLPNDRFFAVRPEGSVSTLKIQRTERGDSAVYLCASSRTTGRGITPQHFGDGTRLSIL.

The chain employs TRBV10-1 and TRBJ2-7; D not certain. The length of the CDR3 is 12 residues. Trimming took 8 bases from V and 2 from J, leaving 10 bases between them. Germline loops: CDR1 WNHNN, CDR2 SYGVQD (reference sequence). This CDR3 reads CASEASTYEQYF. As DNA, the CDR3 is TGCGCCAGCGAGGCCAGCACCTACGAGCAGTACTTC.

The chain joins TRBV27 to TRBJ2-6; TRBD1 aligns across 9 bases. This CDR3 is 16 amino acids long. J was trimmed by 4 bases and V by 6 bases; bases with no gene match: 7. Germline assignment: CDR1 MNHEY and CDR2 SMNVEV (reference sequence). CDR3 in DNA: TGTGCCAGCAGACCACAGGGGGCGACGGGGGCCAACGTCCTGACTTTC. It yields the protein CASRPQGATGANVLTF.

V usage is TRBV5-4 and J usage is TRBJ1-4, with D possibly being TRBD1 (6 bases). Deletions cut 4 bases from V and 3 bases from J, with 10 bases between. Germline lookup yields CDR1 SGHNT and CDR2 YYREEE (reference sequence). CDR3 size: 14 residues. In nucleotides, the CDR3 is TGTGCCAGCAGCCCGACAGGTTCTAATGAAAAACTGTTTTTT. This codes for CASSPTGSNEKLFF.

V gene TRBV7-2 combines with J gene TRBJ2-3; 8 bases are a match to TRBD1. CDR3 size: 16 residues. Looked up from germline, CDR1 is SGHTA and CDR2 is FQGNSA. The J segment lost 6 bases and the V segment lost 3 bases, leaving 11 bases of the junction unmatched. This CDR3 reads CASSFPTIRQGDTQYF. For the CDR3, the DNA is TGTGCCAGCAGCTTCCCTACGATAAGACAGGGGGATACGCAGTATTTT.

The chain carries TRBV11-1 and TRBJ2-7, with D possibly TRBD2 on 5 matching bases. There are 16 residues in the CDR3. Trimming left V 5 bases short and J 5 bases short, with 22 bases between. Per the germline V gene, CDR1 is SGHAT and CDR2 is FQDESV (reference sequence). CDR3 sequence reads: CASSPSGSLRSDEQYF. CDR3 nucleotide sequence: TGTGCCAGCAGCCCCAGCGGTTCACTCAGGAGCGACGAGCAGTACTTC.

J is TRBJ1-3 and V is TRBV28, with TRBD1 matching over 7 bases. CDR3 length equals 14 residues. Trimming removed 3 bases from V and 2 bases from J; junction bases left unmatched: 1. The germline V gene has CDR1 MDHEN and CDR2 SYDVKM. The CDR3 loop is CASSLGTAGNTIYF. The CDR3 DNA is TGTGCCAGCAGTTTGGGGACAGCTGGAAACACCATATATTTT.

The chain links TRBV19 to TRBJ1-1; D is unresolved. The length of the CDR3 is 13 residues. Germline CDR1 is LNHDA and CDR2 is SQIVND (reference sequence). V was clipped by 7 bases and J by 5 bases, with 14 bases between them. Here the CDR3 DNA reads TGTGCCAGTACCTGGAGCCGGGGTACTGAAGCTTTCTTT. It yields the protein CASTWSRGTEAFF.

The V and J genes are TRBV7-3 and TRBJ2-1; 11 bases fit TRBD2. The CDR3 runs 16 residues. J gave up 7 bases and V 4 bases, and 9 bases lay outside the gene matches. Germline V gives CDR1 SGHTA, CDR2 FQGTGA. The CDR3 loop reads CASSYSGGASGNEQFF. CDR3 bases: TGTGCCAGCAGCTATAGCGGGGGGGCATCAGGAAATGAGCAGTTCTTC.

This CDR3 is CASSLGIREPQHF. The CDR3 DNA reads as TGTGCCAGCAGCTTAGGGATCCGGGAACCCCAGCATTTT. The rearrangement uses TRBV11-3 and TRBJ1-5; D gene ambiguous. This CDR3 comprises 13 residues. The germline V gene has CDR1 SGHNT and CDR2 YENEEA. V shed 1 base and J shed 10 bases, with 11 bases lying between them. Combining the CDR3 with reference TRBV11-3 and TRBJ1-5 gives the whole variable domain EAGVVQSPRYKIIEKKQPVAFWCNPISGHNTLYWYLQNLGQGPELLIRYENEEAVDDSQLPKDRFSAERLKGVDSTLKIQPAELGDSAVYLCASSLGIREPQHFGDGTRLSIL.

The chain employs TRBV7-8 and TRBJ2-3; 11 bases line up with TRBD2. The V gene end was trimmed by 1 base and the J gene end by 2 bases; junction bases not matched to a gene: 2. The CDR3 loop spans 16 amino acids. The germline CDR1 and CDR2 sequences are SGHVS and FQNEAQ. The DNA for the CDR3 is TGTGCCAGCAGCTTAGGACTAGCGGGACCCACAGATACGCAGTATTTT. It translates to CASSLGLAGPTDTQYF. The variable domain in full, with the rest retrieved from reference TRBV7-8 and TRBJ2-3, is GAGVSQSPRYKVAKRGQDVALRCDPISGHVSLFWYQQALGQGPEFLTYFQNEAQLDKSGLPSDRFFAERPEGSVSTLKIQRTQQEDSAVYLCASSLGLAGPTDTQYFGPGTRLTVL.